This TCR beta chain comes out of a study of blood T cells in healthy people across ages. Study-wide results and caveats: Per million T cells, TCR beta diversity dropped about linearly as age rose. Comparison with aged donors showed that long-lived donors had more naive CD4+ cells and higher diversity.

Together with a sample-barcoded 5' primer, a J-beta primer mix was included in a second PCR lasting roughly 6 to 12 cycles. A minimum of 2.5 million CDR3-containing paired-end reads was obtained for each sample. TCRdb processed the 5' RACE reads anew with MiXCR; each CDR3 protein has one entry. The repertoire holds a few hundred thousand distinct CDR3 sequences, with 27% as singletons. This clonotype showed up just a few times. The antigen is undetermined. The V gene's germline CDR1 is SGHTA and CDR2 FQGTGA. CDR3 length equals 16 residues. Between the trimmed V and J ends, which lost 2 bases and 0 bases, there was a span of 10 bases.

The origin of this receptor is a woman in her 70s in good health. The sequenced sample was blood. The chain is built from TRBV7-3 and TRBJ1-4; D uncertain. CDR3 DNA: TGTGCCAGCAGCTTAGGCCAGGATGCAACTAATGAAAAACTGTTTTTT. Amino acids: CASSLGQDATNEKLFF.